A single sample is the source of the 6 T cell receptor beta chains below, sequenced in a study of vaccination effects on CD4 cells after COVID-19. Their recognized antigens are unknown. Sequenced by immunoSEQ multiplex PCR; TCRdb stores in-frame clones only, minus some. The repertoire holds about 44,000 clones, with over 60% as singletons. When roughly eleven days of culture had elapsed, CD4+ T cells were isolated. Convalescent patients had PCR-confirmed SARS-CoV-2 infection between March and December 2020. Of the BNT162b2 and mRNA-1273 vaccines, participants received two doses of one or the other. This specimen consisted of CD4+ T cells from PBMCs cultured without peptide, obtained after COVID-19 vaccination. These receptor sequences come from a human donor who had a prior SARS-CoV-2 infection.

This sequence joins TRBV5-1 and TRBJ2-2, with D tentatively TRBD2 (6 bases). CDR3 length: 14 amino acids. Trimming shortened V by 4 bases and J by 5 bases, and 12 bases separated the two germline ends. Germline CDR1 reads SGHRS; CDR2 reads YFSETQ. The DNA of the CDR3 is TGCGCCAGCAGCCGGGGAGGTGTAACCGGGGAGCTGTTTTTT. It yields the protein CASSRGGVTGELFF.

The chain combines TRBV6-5 with TRBJ2-7; a possible D gene is TRBD1 (6 bases). Germline V gene lookup returns CDR1 MNHEY and CDR2 SVGAGI. Trimming shortened V by 11 bases and J by 4 bases, and 21 bases separated the two germline ends. The CDR3 runs to 14 residues. The CDR3 sequence is CAAQPRQDVYEQYF. Here the CDR3 DNA reads TGTGCCGCTCAACCCCGACAGGACGTATACGAGCAGTACTTC.

CDR3 in amino acids: CASSPARDEQYF. CDR3 bases: TGTGCCAGCAGTCCAGCCCGGGACGAGCAGTACTTC. The chain combines TRBV6-2 or TRBV6-3 with TRBJ2-7, with D unclear. The CDR3 extends over 12 amino acids. V was pared by 5 bases and J by 5 bases, with 10 bases between. From germline, CDR1 is MNHEY and CDR2 SVGEGT.

This clone showed up just once. The chain couples TRBV27 to TRBJ2-1; no reliable D call. The CDR3 sequence is 14 residues long. Germline CDR1 is MNHEY and CDR2 is SMNVEV (reference sequence). V lost 7 bases and J 7 bases, leaving 17 bases between the germline ends. DNA of the CDR3: TGTGCCAGCAACCAGGTCTTAGATGGGAATGAGCAGTTCTTC. Amino acids: CASNQVLDGNEQFF.

The chain joins TRBV6-1 to TRBJ1-4; D unresolved. The CDR3 is 16 amino acids. Germline V gene data show CDR1 as MNHNS and CDR2 as SASEGT. V lost 2 bases and J lost 2, with 12 bases in between. CDR3 sequence: CASSEIRVATNEKLFF. The CDR3 bases are TGTGCCAGCAGTGAAATCAGAGTGGCGACTAATGAAAAACTGTTTTTT.

The chain combines TRBV5-1 with TRBJ1-2; 12 nucleotides agree with TRBD1. The V gene's germline CDR1 is SGHRS and CDR2 YFSETQ. The CDR3 spans 15 residues. J gave up 4 bases and V 5 bases, and 6 bases lay outside the gene matches. This CDR3 is CASSWDRGLGYGYTF. CDR3 DNA sequence: TGCGCCAGCAGTTGGGACAGGGGGCTCGGCTATGGCTACACCTTC. Supplemented by reference TRBV5-1 and TRBJ1-2, the full variable domain reads KAGVTQTPRYLIKTRGQQVTLSCSPISGHRSVSWYQQTPGQGLQFLFEYFSETQRNKGNFPGRFSGRQFSNSRSEMNVSTLELGDSALYLCASSWDRGLGYGYTFGSGTRLTVV.